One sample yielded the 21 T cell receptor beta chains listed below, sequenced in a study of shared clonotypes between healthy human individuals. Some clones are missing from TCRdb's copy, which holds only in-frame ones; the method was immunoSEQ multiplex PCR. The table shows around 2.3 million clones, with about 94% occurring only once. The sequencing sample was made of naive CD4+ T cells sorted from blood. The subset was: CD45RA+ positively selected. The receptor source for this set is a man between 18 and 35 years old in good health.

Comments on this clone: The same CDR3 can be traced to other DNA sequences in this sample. The CDR3 here is CASSLDRSSGNTIYF. CDR3 nucleotide sequence: TGTGCCAGCAGCCTGGACAGATCCTCTGGAAACACCATATATTTT. The rearrangement uses TRBV7-9 and TRBJ1-3, with D tentatively TRBD1 (6 bases). The CDR3 covers 15 residues. The germline V gene encodes CDR1 SEHNR and CDR2 FQNEAQ (reference sequence). V was clipped by 5 bases and J by 0 bases, with 11 bases between them.

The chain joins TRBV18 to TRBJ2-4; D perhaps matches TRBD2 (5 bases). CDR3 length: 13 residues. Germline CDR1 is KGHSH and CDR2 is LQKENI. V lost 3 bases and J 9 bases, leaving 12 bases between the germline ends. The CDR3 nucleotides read TGTGCCAGCTCACCGTCAAAGGCGGGCATTCAGTACTTC. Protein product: CASSPSKAGIQYF.

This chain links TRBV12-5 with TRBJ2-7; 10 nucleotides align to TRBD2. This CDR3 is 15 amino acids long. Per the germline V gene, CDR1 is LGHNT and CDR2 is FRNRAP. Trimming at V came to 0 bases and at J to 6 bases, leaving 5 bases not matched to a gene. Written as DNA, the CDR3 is TGTGCTAGTGGTTTGGTCCTAGCGGGAGCGAGCGAGCAGTACTTC. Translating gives CASGLVLAGASEQYF. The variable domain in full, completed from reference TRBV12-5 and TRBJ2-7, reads DARVTQTPRHKVTEMGQEVTMRCQPILGHNTVFWYRQTMMQGLELLAYFRNRAPLDDSGMPKDRFSAEMPDATLATLKIQPSEPRDSAVYFCASGLVLAGASEQYFGPGTRLTVT.

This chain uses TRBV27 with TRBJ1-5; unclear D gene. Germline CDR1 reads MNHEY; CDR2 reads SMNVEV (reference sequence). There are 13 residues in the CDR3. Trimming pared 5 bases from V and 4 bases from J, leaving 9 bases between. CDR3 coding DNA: TGTGCCAGCAGTAGGGAATTTAATCAGCCCCAGCATTTT. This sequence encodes CASSREFNQPQHF.

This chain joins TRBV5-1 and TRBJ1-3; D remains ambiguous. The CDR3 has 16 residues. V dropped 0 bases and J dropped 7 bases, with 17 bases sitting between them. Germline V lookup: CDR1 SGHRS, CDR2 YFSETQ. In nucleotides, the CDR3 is TGCGCCAGCAGCTTGGATCTGGGCCTCTTTGGGAACACCATATATTTT. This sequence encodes CASSLDLGLFGNTIYF.

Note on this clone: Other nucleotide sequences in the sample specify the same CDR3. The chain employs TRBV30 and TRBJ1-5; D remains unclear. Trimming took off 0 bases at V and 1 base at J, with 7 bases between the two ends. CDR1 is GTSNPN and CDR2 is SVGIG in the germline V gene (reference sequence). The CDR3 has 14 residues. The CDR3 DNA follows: TGTGCCTGGAGTGTACTAGGGAGCAATCAGCCCCAGCATTTT. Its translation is CAWSVLGSNQPQHF.

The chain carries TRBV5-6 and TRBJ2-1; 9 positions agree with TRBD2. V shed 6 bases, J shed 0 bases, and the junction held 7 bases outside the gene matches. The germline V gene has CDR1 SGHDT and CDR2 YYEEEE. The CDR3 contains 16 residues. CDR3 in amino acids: CASILTSGASYNEQFF. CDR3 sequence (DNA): TGTGCCAGCATTTTGACTAGCGGAGCCTCCTACAATGAGCAGTTCTTC.

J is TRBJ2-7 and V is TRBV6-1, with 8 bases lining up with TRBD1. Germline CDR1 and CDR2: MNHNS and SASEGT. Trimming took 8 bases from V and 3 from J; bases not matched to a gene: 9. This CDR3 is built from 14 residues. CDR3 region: CASRPRTGYYEQYF. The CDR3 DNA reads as TGTGCCAGCCGGCCGAGGACAGGGTACTACGAGCAGTACTTC.

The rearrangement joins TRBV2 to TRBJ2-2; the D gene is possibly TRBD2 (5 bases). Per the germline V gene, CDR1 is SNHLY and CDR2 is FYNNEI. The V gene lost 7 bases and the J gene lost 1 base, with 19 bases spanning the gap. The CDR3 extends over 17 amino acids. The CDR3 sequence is CASKISLPGKNTGELFF. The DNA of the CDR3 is TGTGCCAGCAAAATTTCTCTTCCGGGGAAGAACACCGGGGAGCTGTTTTTT.

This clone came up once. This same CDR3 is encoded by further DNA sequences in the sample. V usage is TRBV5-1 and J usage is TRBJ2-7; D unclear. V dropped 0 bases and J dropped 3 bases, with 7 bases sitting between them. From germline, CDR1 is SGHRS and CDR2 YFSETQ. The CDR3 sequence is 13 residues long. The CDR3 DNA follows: TGCGCCAGCAGCTTGGCTGGGAACTACGAGCAGTACTTC. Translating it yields CASSLAGNYEQYF.

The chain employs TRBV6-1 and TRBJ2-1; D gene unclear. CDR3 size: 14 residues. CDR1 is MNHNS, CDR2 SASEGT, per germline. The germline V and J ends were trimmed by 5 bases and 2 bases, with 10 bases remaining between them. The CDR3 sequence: CASSTTGAYNEQFF. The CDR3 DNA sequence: TGTGCCAGCAGTACAACGGGCGCCTACAATGAGCAGTTCTTC.

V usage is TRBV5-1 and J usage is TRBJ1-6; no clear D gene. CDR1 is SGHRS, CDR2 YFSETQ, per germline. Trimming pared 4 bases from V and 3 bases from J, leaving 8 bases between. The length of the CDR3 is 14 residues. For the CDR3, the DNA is TGCGCCAGCAGCCTCCTACACTATAATTCACCCCTCCACTTT. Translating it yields CASSLLHYNSPLHF.

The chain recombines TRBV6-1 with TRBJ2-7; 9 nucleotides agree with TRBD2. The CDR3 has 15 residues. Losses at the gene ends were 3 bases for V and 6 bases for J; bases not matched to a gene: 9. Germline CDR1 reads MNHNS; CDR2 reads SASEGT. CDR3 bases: TGTGCCAGCAGTGACGGGGCTAGCGGGGTGAGCGAGCAGTACTTC. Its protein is CASSDGASGVSEQYF.

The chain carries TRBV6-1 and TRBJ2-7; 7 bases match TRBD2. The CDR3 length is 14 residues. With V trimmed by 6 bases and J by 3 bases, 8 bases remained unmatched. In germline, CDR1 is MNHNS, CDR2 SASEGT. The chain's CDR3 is CASRAPGGSYEQYF. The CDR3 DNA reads TGTGCCAGCAGGGCACCCGGCGGGAGCTACGAGCAGTACTTC.

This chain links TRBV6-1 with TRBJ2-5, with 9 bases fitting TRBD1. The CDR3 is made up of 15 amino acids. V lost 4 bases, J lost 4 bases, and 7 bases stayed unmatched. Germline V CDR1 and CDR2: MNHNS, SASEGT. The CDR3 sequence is CASSVIPGQGETQYF. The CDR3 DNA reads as TGTGCCAGCAGTGTAATACCGGGACAGGGAGAGACCCAGTACTTC.

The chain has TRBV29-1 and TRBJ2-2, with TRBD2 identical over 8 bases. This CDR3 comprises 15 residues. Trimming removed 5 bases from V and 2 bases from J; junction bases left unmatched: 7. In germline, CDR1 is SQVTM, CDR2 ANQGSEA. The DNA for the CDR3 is TGCAGCGTTTCTTCGGGGGGGCCTAACACCGGGGAGCTGTTTTTT. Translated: CSVSSGGPNTGELFF.

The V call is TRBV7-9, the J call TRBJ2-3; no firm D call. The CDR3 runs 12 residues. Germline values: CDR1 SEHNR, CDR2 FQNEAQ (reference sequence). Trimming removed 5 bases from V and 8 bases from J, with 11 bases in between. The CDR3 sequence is CASSQSSGTQYF. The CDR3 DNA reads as TGTGCCAGCAGCCAATCTTCGGGTACGCAGTATTTT.

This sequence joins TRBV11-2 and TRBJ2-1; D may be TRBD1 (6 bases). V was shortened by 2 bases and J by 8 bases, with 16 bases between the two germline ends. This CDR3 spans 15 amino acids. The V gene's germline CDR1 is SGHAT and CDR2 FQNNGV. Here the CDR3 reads CASSLWMGAGDEQFF. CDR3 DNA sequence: TGTGCCAGCAGCTTATGGATGGGAGCAGGGGATGAGCAGTTCTTC.

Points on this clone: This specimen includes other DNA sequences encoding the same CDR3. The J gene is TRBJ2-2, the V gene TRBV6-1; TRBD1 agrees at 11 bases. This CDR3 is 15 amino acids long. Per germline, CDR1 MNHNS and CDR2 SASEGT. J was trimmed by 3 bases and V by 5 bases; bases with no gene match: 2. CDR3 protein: CASSRDRGDTGELFF. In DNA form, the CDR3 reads TGTGCCAGCAGTCGGGACAGGGGGGACACCGGGGAGCTGTTTTTT.

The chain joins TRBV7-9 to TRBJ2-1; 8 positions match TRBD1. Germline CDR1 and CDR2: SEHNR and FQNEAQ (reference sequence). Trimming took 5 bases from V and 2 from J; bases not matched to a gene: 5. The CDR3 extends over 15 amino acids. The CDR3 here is CASSKTGDPYNEQFF. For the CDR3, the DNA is TGTGCCAGCAGCAAGACAGGGGATCCCTACAATGAGCAGTTCTTC.

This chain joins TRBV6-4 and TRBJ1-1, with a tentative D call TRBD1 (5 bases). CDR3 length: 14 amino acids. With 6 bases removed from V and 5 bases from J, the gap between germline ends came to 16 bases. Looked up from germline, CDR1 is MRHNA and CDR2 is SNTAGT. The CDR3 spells CASRSGGVGTEAFF. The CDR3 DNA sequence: TGTGCCAGCAGATCGGGGGGTGTGGGTACTGAAGCTTTCTTT.